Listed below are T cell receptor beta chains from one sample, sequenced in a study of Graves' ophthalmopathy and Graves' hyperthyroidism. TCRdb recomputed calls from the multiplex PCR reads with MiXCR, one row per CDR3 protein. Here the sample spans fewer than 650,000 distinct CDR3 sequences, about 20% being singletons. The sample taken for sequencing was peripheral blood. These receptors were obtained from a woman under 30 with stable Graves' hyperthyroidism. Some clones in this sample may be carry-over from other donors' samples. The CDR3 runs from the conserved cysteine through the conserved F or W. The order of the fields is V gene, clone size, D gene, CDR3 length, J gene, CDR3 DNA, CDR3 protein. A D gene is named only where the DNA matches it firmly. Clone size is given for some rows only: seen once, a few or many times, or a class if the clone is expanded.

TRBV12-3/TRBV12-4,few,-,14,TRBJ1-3,TGTGCCAGCAGTATCGGTAACTCTGGAAACACCATATATTTT,CASSIGNSGNTIYF
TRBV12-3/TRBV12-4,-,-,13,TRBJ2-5,TGTGCCAGCAGTTTAAACCTTCAAGAGACCCAGTACTTC,CASSLNLQETQYF
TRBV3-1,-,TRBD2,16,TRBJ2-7,TGTGCCAGCAGCCAGAGGACTAGCGGGAGATCCCACGAGCAGTACTTC,CASSQRTSGRSHEQYF
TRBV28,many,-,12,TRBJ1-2,TGTGCCAGCAGTCTCGTTGCGGGCGGCTACACCTTC,CASSLVAGGYTF
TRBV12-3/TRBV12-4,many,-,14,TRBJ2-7,TGTGCCAGCAGTTTGTCGATTGTCCTCATCGAGCAGTACTTC,CASSLSIVLIEQYF
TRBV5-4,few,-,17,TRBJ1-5,TGTGCCAGCAGCTTGGTCGCCCGGACAGCGAGCAATCAGCCCCAGCATTTT,CASSLVARTASNQPQHF
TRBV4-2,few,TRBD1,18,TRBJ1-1,TGTGCCAGCAGCCCTCGCCCCGGGACAGGGTATATGCACACTGAAGCTTTCTTT,CASSPRPGTGYMHTEAFF
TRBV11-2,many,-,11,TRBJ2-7,TGTGCCAGCACCCTGCTAGACGAGCAGTACTTC,CASTLLDEQYF
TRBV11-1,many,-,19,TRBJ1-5,TGTGCCAGCAGCTTAGAAGGTGAAAACCCCTTTTATAGCAATCAGCCCCAGCATTTT,CASSLEGENPFYSNQPQHF
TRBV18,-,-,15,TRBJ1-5,TGTGCCAGCTCACCAGTGGAATATAGCAATCAGCCCCAGCATTTT,CASSPVEYSNQPQHF
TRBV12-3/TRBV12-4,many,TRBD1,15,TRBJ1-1,TGTGCCAGCAGTACGGGACAGGGATCAAAGACTGAAGCTTTCTTT,CASSTGQGSKTEAFF
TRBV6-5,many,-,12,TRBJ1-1,TGTGCCAGCAGTTACTCTCAGGGTATGGCTTTCTTT,CASSYSQGMAFF
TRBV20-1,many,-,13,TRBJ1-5,TGCAGTGCTAGGGGGGTCCTAAGACAGCCCCAGCATTTT,CSARGVLRQPQHF
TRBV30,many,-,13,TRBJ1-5,TGTGCCTGGAGTGGTTATAGCAATCAGCCCCAGCATTTT,CAWSGYSNQPQHF
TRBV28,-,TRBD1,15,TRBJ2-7,TGTGCCAGCAGCCCATCCGGGACAGAACAATACGAGCAGTACTTC,CASSPSGTEQYEQYF
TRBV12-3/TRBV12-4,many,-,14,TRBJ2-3,TGTGCCAGCAGTTTAGGGACAGGCACAGATACGCAGTATTTT,CASSLGTGTDTQYF
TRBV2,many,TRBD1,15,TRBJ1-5,TGTGCCAGCAGTGAAAGGGACAGGGGGATTCAGCCCCAGCATTTT,CASSERDRGIQPQHF
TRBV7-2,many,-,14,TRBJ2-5,TGTGCCAGCAGCTTAGATGCGGGGACAGAGACCCAGTACTTC,CASSLDAGTETQYF
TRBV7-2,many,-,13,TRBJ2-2,TGTGCCAGCAGCTTAGATCCCACCGGGGAGCTGTTTTTT,CASSLDPTGELFF
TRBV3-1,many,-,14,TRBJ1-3,TGTGCCAGCAGCCACACAGGCCCGGGGGACACCATATATTTT,CASSHTGPGDTIYF
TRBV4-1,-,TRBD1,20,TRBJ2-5,TGCGCCAGCAGCCAAGATCCCCGGGCGGGACAGGGCTGGCGCCAAGAGACCCAGTACTTC,CASSQDPRAGQGWRQETQYF
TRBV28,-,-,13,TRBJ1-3,TGTGCCAGCAGTTTGGGGTTGGTTGACACCATATATTTT,CASSLGLVDTIYF
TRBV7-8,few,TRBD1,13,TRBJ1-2,TGTGCCAGCATGGGACAGCTGGACTATGGCTACACCTTC,CASMGQLDYGYTF
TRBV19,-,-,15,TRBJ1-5,TGTGCCAGTAACCCCTCTGGGGGCGAAAGTCAGCCCCAGCATTTT,CASNPSGGESQPQHF
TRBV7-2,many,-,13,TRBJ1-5,TGTGCCAGCAGCTCGGCGCCAAATCAGCCCCAGCATTTT,CASSSAPNQPQHF
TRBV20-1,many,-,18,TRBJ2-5,TGCAGTGCTACTTCTCTCGTTAAGGGATTGGGCCGTCGGGAGACCCAGTACTTC,CSATSLVKGLGRRETQYF
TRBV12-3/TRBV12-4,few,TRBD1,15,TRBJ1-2,TGTGCCAGCAGTTCGACCCGGGGACAGGGGTATGGCTACACCTTC,CASSSTRGQGYGYTF
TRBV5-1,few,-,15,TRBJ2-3,TGCGCCAGCACAGACAGGTTCGGCGGACCAGATACGCAGTATTTT,CASTDRFGGPDTQYF
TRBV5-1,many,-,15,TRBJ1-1,TGCGCCAGCAGCTTGGAGGGGCAGGGGCGCACTGAAGCTTTCTTT,CASSLEGQGRTEAFF
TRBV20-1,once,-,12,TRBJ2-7,TGCAGTGCAGAAGGTCTCTCCTACGAGCAGTACTTC,CSAEGLSYEQYF
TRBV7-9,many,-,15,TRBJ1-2,TGTGCCAGCAGCTTATTAAAGTTAGCTAACTATGGCTACACCTTC,CASSLLKLANYGYTF
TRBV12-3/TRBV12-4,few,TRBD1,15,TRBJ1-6,TGTGCCAGCAGTCTCACCGGGACAGGGGTTTCACCCCTCCACTTT,CASSLTGTGVSPLHF
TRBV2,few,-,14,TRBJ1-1,TGTGCCAGCACCCAAGGAGGACTGAACACTGAAGCTTTCTTT,CASTQGGLNTEAFF
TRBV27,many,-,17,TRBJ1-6,TGTGCCAGCAGGTTCAACGGTCTGGGTTTTCGGAATTCACCCCTCCACTTT,CASRFNGLGFRNSPLHF
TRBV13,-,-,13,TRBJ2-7,TGTGCCAGCAGCTCGGGGGGCAACTACGAGCAGTACTTC,CASSSGGNYEQYF
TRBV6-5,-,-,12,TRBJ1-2,TGTGCCAGCAGTATTACTCTAAGTGGCTACACCTTC,CASSITLSGYTF
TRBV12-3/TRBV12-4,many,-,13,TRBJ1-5,TGTGCCAGCAGTTTGGGGGCCTCTCAGCCCCAGCATTTT,CASSLGASQPQHF
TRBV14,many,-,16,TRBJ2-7,TGTGCCAGCAGCCAAGAAAACACGGGGCACCCCTACGAGCAGTACTTC,CASSQENTGHPYEQYF
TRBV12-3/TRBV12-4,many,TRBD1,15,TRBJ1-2,TGTGCCAGCAGTATCGGACAGGCTGATAACTATGGCTACACCTTC,CASSIGQADNYGYTF
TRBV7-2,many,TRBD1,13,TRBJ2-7,TGTGCCAGCAGGAGACAGGGGAGGTACGAGCAGTACTTC,CASRRQGRYEQYF
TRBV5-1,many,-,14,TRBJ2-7,TGCGCCAGCAGCACGGGATTCGGGCTCTACGAGCAGTACTTC,CASSTGFGLYEQYF
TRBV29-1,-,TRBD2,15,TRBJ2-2,TGCAGCGGGGAGTTTAGCGGGACGAACACCGGGGAGCTGTTTTTT,CSGEFSGTNTGELFF
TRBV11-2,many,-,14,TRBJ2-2,TGTGCCAGCAGCTCTGTTTCGGACACCGGGGAGCTGTTTTTT,CASSSVSDTGELFF
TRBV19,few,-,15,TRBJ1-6,TGTGCCAGTAGTGCCGGACAGAACTATAATTCACCCCTCCACTTT,CASSAGQNYNSPLHF
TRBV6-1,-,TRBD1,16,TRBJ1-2,TGTGCCAGCAGTGTCGGGACAGGGGTGGGGTCCTATGGCTACACCTTC,CASSVGTGVGSYGYTF
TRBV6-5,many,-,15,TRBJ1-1,TGTGCCAGCAGTTCTGACAGGTATGGGAACACTGAAGCTTTCTTT,CASSSDRYGNTEAFF
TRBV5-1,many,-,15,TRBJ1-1,TGCGCCAGCAGCTTGGTTCAGGGACCGAACACTGAAGCTTTCTTT,CASSLVQGPNTEAFF
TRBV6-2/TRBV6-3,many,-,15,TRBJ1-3,TGTGCCAGCAGAACGACCGCGGGTTTTGGAAACACCATATATTTT,CASRTTAGFGNTIYF
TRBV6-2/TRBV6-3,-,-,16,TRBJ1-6,TGTGCCAGCAGTCCTACCCGAACAGCGTATAATTCACCCCTCCACTTT,CASSPTRTAYNSPLHF
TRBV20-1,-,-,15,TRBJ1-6,TGCAGTGCTAGAGATGTGGGCAAGGAATATTCACCCCTCCACTTT,CSARDVGKEYSPLHF
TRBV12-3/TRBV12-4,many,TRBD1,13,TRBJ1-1,TGTGCCAGCAGTCAGGGGGCTGTCACTGAAGCTTTCTTT,CASSQGAVTEAFF